These T cell receptor beta chains were read from a single sample in a study of T-cell reconstitution after alpha-beta-depleted transplantation in children. MiXCR, applied by TCRdb to the PCR reads, yields one record per CDR3 protein. The table records fewer than 350,000 distinct CDR3 sequences, over 9% of them present only once. Here the sequenced sample was PBMCs, taken before TCRalphabeta/CD19-depleted stem cell transplant. The receptors stem from a boy under two years old with acute myeloid leukemia, due to receive a stem cell transplant. The CDR3 runs from the conserved cysteine through the conserved F or W. The D gene is left open where the match is weak. Where a row states a size, it is once, few, many or the class of an expanded clone; other rows omit it.

>-|TRBV28|TRBD2|TRBJ2-3
TGTGCCAGCAGCTCCGGACTAGTAGATACGCAGTATTTT
CASSSGLVDTQYF
>many|TRBV5-5|TRBD2|TRBJ2-5
TGTGCCAGCAGCTTAAATCGGGCTAGCGGGAGCAGAGAGACCCAGTACTTC
CASSLNRASGSRETQYF
>many|TRBV7-9|-|TRBJ2-7
TGTGCCAGCAGCTTAGATGGGCTGACAGGTTACGAGCAGTACTTC
CASSLDGLTGYEQYF
>many|TRBV29-1|-|TRBJ2-3
TGCAGCGTTCATACAGGGAGGGGGCTGGATACGCAGTATTTT
CSVHTGRGLDTQYF
>many|TRBV20-1|-|TRBJ2-2
TGCAGTGCTAGAGACCTGAACACCGGGGAGCTGTTTTTT
CSARDLNTGELFF
>many|TRBV5-6|-|TRBJ2-1
TGTGCCAGCAGCCCCCCACAGGGCGGTGAGCAGTTCTTC
CASSPPQGGEQFF
>many|TRBV19|-|TRBJ2-1
TGTGCCAGTACCCCCTGGGGCAGGTCCTACAATGAGCAGTTCTTC
CASTPWGRSYNEQFF
>many|TRBV28|-|TRBJ1-1
TGTGCCAGCAGTTTAGGACAGCGTCTTGAAGCTTTCTTT
CASSLGQRLEAFF
>few|TRBV12-3/TRBV12-4|TRBD2|TRBJ2-3
TGTGCCAGCAGCGTGACTAGCGGGGGGTGGGGAGATACGCAGTATTTT
CASSVTSGGWGDTQYF
>many|TRBV12-3/TRBV12-4|-|TRBJ1-2
TGTGCCAGCAGCCGCAGCAGTGGGATCGACTATGGCTACACCTTC
CASSRSSGIDYGYTF
>-|TRBV4-1|TRBD2|TRBJ2-7
TGCGCCAGCAGCCAAGGGGTAGCGGGAGCGTACGAGCAGTACTTC
CASSQGVAGAYEQYF
>many|TRBV3-1|TRBD2|TRBJ2-1
TGTGCCAGCAGACCAAACCGGGGGGGCCCTGAGCAGTTCTTC
CASRPNRGGPEQFF
>few|TRBV25-1|TRBD1|TRBJ1-4
TGTGCCAGCAGTCCCGGGACAGGGAGCGCAACTAATGAAAAACTGTTTTTT
CASSPGTGSATNEKLFF
>many|TRBV5-6|-|TRBJ2-7
TGTGCCAGCAGCCCATTGACGCAGTTATTCGAGCAGTACTTC
CASSPLTQLFEQYF
>many|TRBV7-8|TRBD2|TRBJ2-3
TGTGCCAGCAGCTCCCGCGGGCTAGCGGGGATACTCACAGATACGCAGTATTTT
CASSSRGLAGILTDTQYF
>many|TRBV5-5|-|TRBJ2-3
TGTGCCAGCAGCTTTCCACAGGCTTCCATAGATACGCAGTATTTT
CASSFPQASIDTQYF
>many|TRBV7-2|TRBD2|TRBJ2-7
TGTGCCAGCAGCTTAGCGTCTAGCGGGAGACACGAGCAGTACTTC
CASSLASSGRHEQYF
>many|TRBV29-1|-|TRBJ2-1
TGCAGCGTTGCGGCTATATCCTACAATGAGCAGTTCTTC
CSVAAISYNEQFF
>many|TRBV2|-|TRBJ2-7
TGTGCCAGCGATCCTCGGAGCAGGAGGCCCTACGAGCAGTACTTC
CASDPRSRRPYEQYF
>-|TRBV5-6|-|TRBJ2-2
TGTGCCAGCAGCTTATTATTAGGGCAGAACACCGGGGAGCTGTTTTTT
CASSLLLGQNTGELFF
>few|TRBV23-1|-|TRBJ2-1
TGCGCCAGCAGTCAATCGCTCTGGGGACCCTACAATGAGCAGTTCTTC
CASSQSLWGPYNEQFF
>few|TRBV4-2|-|TRBJ1-2
TGTGCCAGCAGCCAATTCGGGAGATATGGCTACACCTTC
CASSQFGRYGYTF
>many|TRBV29-1|TRBD2|TRBJ2-3
TGCAGCGTTGAACAGCGGGAGGGCCACACAGATACGCAGTATTTT
CSVEQREGHTDTQYF
>many|TRBV5-1|TRBD1|TRBJ2-1
TGCGCCAGCAGCTTGGAGGGGGCGCGGCGCAATGAGCAGTTCTTC
CASSLEGARRNEQFF
>-|TRBV29-1|-|TRBJ1-2
TGCAGCGTTGGACAGAGCGCCTACTATGGCTACACCTTC
CSVGQSAYYGYTF
>many|TRBV7-9|TRBD2|TRBJ2-1
TGTGCCAGCAGCTTAGGACTAGCGGGTGCAAAAATCTCCTACAATGAGCAGTTCTTC
CASSLGLAGAKISYNEQFF
>many|TRBV5-1|-|TRBJ1-1
TGCGCCAGCAGCTTTTCCAAGAACACTGAAGCTTTCTTT
CASSFSKNTEAFF
>many|TRBV14|-|TRBJ1-2
TGTGCCAGCAGCCAAGACGGACCGCTCTATGGCTACACCTTC
CASSQDGPLYGYTF
>few|TRBV19|TRBD2|TRBJ2-7
TGTGCCAGTAGTTCCAGACTAGCGGGCTCCTACGAGCAGTACTTC
CASSSRLAGSYEQYF
>many|TRBV7-8|-|TRBJ2-3
TGTGCCAGCAGCTTAGCCGGGCGAGATACGCAGTATTTT
CASSLAGRDTQYF
>few|TRBV27|-|TRBJ1-1
TGTGCCAGTATCGGTGGCAGGGGGAACACTGAAGCTTTCTTT
CASIGGRGNTEAFF
>-|TRBV3-1|TRBD2|TRBJ2-7
TGTGCCAGCAGCTTGATAGCGGGAGTGGCCTACGAGCAGTACTTC
CASSLIAGVAYEQYF
>many|TRBV15|TRBD1|TRBJ2-7
TGTGCCACCAGCATCTACAGGGGGCACTACTACGAGCAGTACTTC
CATSIYRGHYYEQYF
>few|TRBV7-9|-|TRBJ1-2
TGTGCCAGCAGCTTCCTGGACAGTGTCGTCTATGGCTACACCTTC
CASSFLDSVVYGYTF
>many|TRBV12-3/TRBV12-4|TRBD1|TRBJ1-3
TGTGCCAGCAGTTCCGGGACAGCTGGAAACACCATATATTTT
CASSSGTAGNTIYF
>-|TRBV20-1|TRBD1|TRBJ1-5
TGCAGTGCTAGAGGGGGGACAGTTCGCTATCAGCCCCAGCATTTT
CSARGGTVRYQPQHF
>-|TRBV7-2|-|TRBJ1-2
TGTGCCAGCAGCTTATGGGGAGAGTATGGCTACACCTTC
CASSLWGEYGYTF
>few|TRBV4-3|-|TRBJ1-2
TGCGCCAGCAGCCCAGATCTCGCGGCAGGGGCGGGCGGCTACACCTTC
CASSPDLAAGAGGYTF
>-|TRBV6-2/TRBV6-3|-|TRBJ1-2
TGTGCCAGCAGTTGGACGGAATATGGCTACACCTTC
CASSWTEYGYTF
>many|TRBV5-5|-|TRBJ2-3
TGTGCCAGCAGCTTGGCACTACTCTCGACAGGCACAGATACGCAGTATTTT
CASSLALLSTGTDTQYF
>many|TRBV20-1|TRBD1|TRBJ1-6
TGCAGTGCTAGCCGACAGGGAACTGCACCCCTCCACTTT
CSASRQGTAPLHF
>-|TRBV7-3|TRBD2|TRBJ2-2
TGTGCCAGCAGCTTAGAGCCGGGGACTACCGCCGGGGAGCTGTTTTTT
CASSLEPGTTAGELFF
>many|TRBV29-1|TRBD2|TRBJ2-3
TGCAGCGTTGAAAGGTGGCTAGCGGGAGCAGATACGCAGTATTTT
CSVERWLAGADTQYF
>-|TRBV30|TRBD2|TRBJ2-3
TGTGCCTGGAGTGTAGCGGGGGCAACAGATACGCAGTATTTT
CAWSVAGATDTQYF
>few|TRBV11-3|-|TRBJ2-6
TGTGCCAGCAGCTTAACTGGACAAAACGTCCTGACTTTC
CASSLTGQNVLTF
>many|TRBV23-1|-|TRBJ2-3
TGCGCCAGCAGTCGCCGAACAACTAGCACAGATACGCAGTATTTT
CASSRRTTSTDTQYF
>few|TRBV28|TRBD1|TRBJ1-2
TGTGCCAGCAGTACAACCGGGACAGGACGCTATGGCTACACCTTC
CASSTTGTGRYGYTF
>few|TRBV20-1|TRBD2|TRBJ2-3
TGCAGTGCTCCCGGACTAGCTGATACGCAGTATTTT
CSAPGLADTQYF